This T cell receptor (beta chain) was identified in a study of beta chain features in type 1 diabetes. Across the study: Across every sample, roughly 100 million sorted cells were examined in total.

CDR3 length equals 14 residues. In germline, CDR1 is SQVTM, CDR2 ANQGSEA. Trimming stripped 7 bases from V and 1 base from J, with 13 bases between. Cell sorting via CD45RO/CCR7/CD25/CD127/CD95/CD27 was performed to obtain CD4+ naive, central memory, regulatory and stem cell-like memory cells. This clone occurred a few times. What was sequenced were expressed TCRB transcripts, since all of the isolated RNA had been reverse transcribed. Assay used: immunoSEQ multiplex PCR; TCRdb lists only in-frame clones, some missing. The sample includes about 320,000 clones, roughly 15% seen only once; the top ten take approximately 6.7%.

The chain has TRBV29-1 and TRBJ2-2; TRBD1 is a possible D gene (6 bases). The sequence came from a man aged 25-45 years in good health. Sequencing was carried out using central memory CD4+ T cells from blood. CDR3 sequence (DNA): TGCAGCGCGGGTCTGGACAGGAACACCGGGGAGCTGTTTTTT. Residues: CSAGLDRNTGELFF.